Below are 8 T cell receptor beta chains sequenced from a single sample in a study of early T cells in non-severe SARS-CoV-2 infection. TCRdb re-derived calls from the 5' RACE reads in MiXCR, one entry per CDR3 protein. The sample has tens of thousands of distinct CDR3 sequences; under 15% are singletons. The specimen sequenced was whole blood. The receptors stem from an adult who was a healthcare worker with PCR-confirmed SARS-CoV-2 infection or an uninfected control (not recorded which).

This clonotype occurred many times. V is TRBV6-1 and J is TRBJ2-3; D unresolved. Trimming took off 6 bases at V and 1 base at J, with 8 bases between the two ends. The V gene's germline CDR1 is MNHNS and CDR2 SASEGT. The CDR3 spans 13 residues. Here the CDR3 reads CASSTSRTDTQYF. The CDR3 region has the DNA TGTGCCAGCAGCACTTCCCGCACAGATACGCAGTATTTT.

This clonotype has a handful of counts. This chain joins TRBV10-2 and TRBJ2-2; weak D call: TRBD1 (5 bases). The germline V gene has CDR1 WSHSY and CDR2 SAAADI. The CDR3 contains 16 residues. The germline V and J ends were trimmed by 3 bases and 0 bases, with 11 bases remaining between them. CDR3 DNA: TGCGCCAGCAGTGAAAGACAGCCCTCGAACACCGGGGAGCTGTTTTTT. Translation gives CASSERQPSNTGELFF.

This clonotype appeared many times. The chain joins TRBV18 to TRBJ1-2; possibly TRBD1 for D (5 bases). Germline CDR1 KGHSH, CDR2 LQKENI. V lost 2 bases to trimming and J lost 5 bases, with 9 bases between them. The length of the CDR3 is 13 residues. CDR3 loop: CASSPGAGYGYTF. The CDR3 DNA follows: TGTGCCAGCTCACCAGGGGCGGGGTATGGCTACACCTTC.

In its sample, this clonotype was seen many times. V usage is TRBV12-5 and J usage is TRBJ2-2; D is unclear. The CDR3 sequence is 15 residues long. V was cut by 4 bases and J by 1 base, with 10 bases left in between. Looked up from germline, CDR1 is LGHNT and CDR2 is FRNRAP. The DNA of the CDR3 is TGTGCTAGTGGTTCCGTGTCCCAGAACACCGGGGAGCTGTTTTTT. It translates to CASGSVSQNTGELFF.

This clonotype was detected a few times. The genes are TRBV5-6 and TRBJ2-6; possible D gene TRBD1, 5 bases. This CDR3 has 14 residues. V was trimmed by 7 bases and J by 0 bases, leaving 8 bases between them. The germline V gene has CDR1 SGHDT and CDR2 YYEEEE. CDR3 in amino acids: CASDRGSGANVLTF. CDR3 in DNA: TGTGCCAGCGATAGGGGCTCTGGGGCCAACGTCCTGACTTTC.

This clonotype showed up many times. The chain's CDR3 is CASRGTGDTQYF. CDR3 DNA: TGCGCCAGCAGGGGGACGGGAGATACGCAGTATTTT. This chain joins TRBV4-1 and TRBJ2-3; D possibly uses TRBD1 or TRBD2 (5 bases each). CDR3 size: 12 residues. Trimming cost V 6 bases and J 5 bases, with 9 bases left between them. Germline assignment: CDR1 MGHRA and CDR2 YSYEKL.

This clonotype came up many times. The CDR3 sequence: CASSLDRDTEAFF. The CDR3, as DNA: TGCGCCAGCAGCTTGGATAGGGACACTGAAGCTTTCTTT. V and J are TRBV5-1 and TRBJ1-1; D gene ambiguous. V lost 0 bases, J lost 3 bases, and 6 bases lay in between. Germline V gene sequence: CDR1 SGHRS, CDR2 YFSETQ. The CDR3 consists of 13 residues.

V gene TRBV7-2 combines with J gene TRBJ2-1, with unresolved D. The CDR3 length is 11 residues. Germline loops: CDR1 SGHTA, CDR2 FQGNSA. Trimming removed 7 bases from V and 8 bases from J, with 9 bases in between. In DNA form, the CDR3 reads TGTGCCAGCATCCAAATCGATGAGCAGTTCTTC. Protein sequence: CASIQIDEQFF.